The 10 T cell receptor beta chains below come from one sample, sequenced in a study of T cell responses to AZD1222 COVID-19 vaccine. Only in-frame clones appear in the TCRdb table, and some are missing; sequencing was by immunoSEQ multiplex PCR. The data contain approximately 140,000 clones, about nine tenths of them singletons. The specimen comprised peripheral blood, sampled on day 0 of AZD1222 vaccination. These TCRs come from an adult in good health.

The chain joins TRBV28 to TRBJ2-2; TRBD2 agrees at 11 bases. V shed 8 bases, J shed 3 bases, and the junction held 5 bases outside the gene matches. The germline V gene encodes CDR1 MDHEN and CDR2 SYDVKM. This CDR3 is 15 amino acids long. The CDR3 DNA reads as TGTGCCAGCCAAACTAGCGGGAGCGACACCGGGGAGCTGTTTTTT. It encodes CASQTSGSDTGELFF.

The V and J genes are TRBV3-1 (or the pseudogene TRBV3-2) and TRBJ2-1; TRBD2 matches at 7 bases. This CDR3 is 23 amino acids long. Germline-derived CDR1 and CDR2 are LGHDT and YNNKEL (reference sequence). V gave up 0 bases and J gave up 6 bases; unmatched junction bases: 29. The CDR3 DNA reads TGTGCCAGCAGCCAAGAGCCCCCCCTGGTCTGGGAAAGCGGGGCCCCGGCGAGCAATGAGCAGTTCTTC. Protein product: CASSQEPPLVWESGAPASNEQFF.

The chain combines TRBV6-5 with TRBJ1-1; D is unclear. The CDR3 is 15 amino acids. Germline CDR1 reads MNHEY; CDR2 reads SVGAGI. The V gene lost 0 bases and the J gene lost 1 base, with 9 bases spanning the gap. Written as DNA, the CDR3 is TGTGCCAGCAGTTACTCGGGAGGTTCGAACACTGAAGCTTTCTTT. It encodes CASSYSGGSNTEAFF.

This clone was picked up one time. This chain connects TRBV6-5 to TRBJ2-3, with TRBD2 as a possible D gene (5 bases). Germline loops: CDR1 MNHEY, CDR2 SVGAGI. V lost 3 bases to trimming and J lost 2 bases, with 12 bases between them. The CDR3 extends over 15 amino acids. The CDR3 DNA follows: TGTGCCAGCAGTTATCAAGCGGCCAACACAGATACGCAGTATTTT. Protein product: CASSYQAANTDTQYF.

The rearrangement uses TRBV2 and TRBJ2-1; perhaps TRBD2 as D (5 bases). The CDR3 has 15 amino acids. CDR1 is SNHLY and CDR2 is FYNNEI in the germline V gene. Deletions cut 2 bases from V and 6 bases from J, with 14 bases between. In DNA, the CDR3 is TGTGCCAGCAGTGAAAACGGGGTACGGGCCAATGAGCAGTTCTTC. It encodes CASSENGVRANEQFF. The full variable domain, rest sourced from reference TRBV2 and TRBJ2-1, is EPEVTQTPSHQVTQMGQEVILRCVPISNHLYFYWYRQILGQKVEFLVSFYNNEISEKSEIFDDQFSVERPDGSNFTLKIRSTKLEDSAMYFCASSENGVRANEQFFGPGTRLTVL.

This chain links TRBV24-1 with TRBJ1-5; 8 bases match TRBD1. The V segment lost 6 bases and the J segment 3 bases; nucleotides outside the gene matches: 3. The CDR3 totals 14 residues. Germline CDR1 is KGHDR and CDR2 is SFDVKD. DNA for the CDR3: TGTGCCACCAGTCCAGGGGGCTTCAATCAGCCCCAGCATTTT. Protein sequence: CATSPGGFNQPQHF.

The gene calls are TRBV19 and TRBJ1-5; the D is unclear. Deletions cut 4 bases from V and 4 bases from J, with 14 bases between. Germline loops: CDR1 LNHDA, CDR2 SQIVND (reference sequence). This CDR3 comprises 15 residues. For the CDR3, the DNA is TGTGCCAGTAGTACCACCGGAGGGTTTAATCAGCCCCAGCATTTT. Translation gives CASSTTGGFNQPQHF.

This sequence joins TRBV5-6 and TRBJ1-1; 7 bases map to TRBD1. This CDR3 contains 15 residues. Trimming at V came to 3 bases and at J to 0 bases, leaving 5 bases not matched to a gene. Germline V CDR1 and CDR2: SGHDT, YYEEEE. CDR3 amino acids: CASSWRTGVNTEAFF. The CDR3 nucleotides are TGTGCCAGCAGCTGGAGAACAGGGGTGAACACTGAAGCTTTCTTT.

This chain links TRBV5-6 with TRBJ2-5; no clear D. This CDR3 comprises 14 residues. Per the germline V gene, CDR1 is SGHDT and CDR2 is YYEEEE. The germline V and J ends were trimmed by 2 bases and 3 bases, with 11 bases remaining between them. For the CDR3, the DNA is TGTGCCAGCAGCTTACTGGCTGCGAAAGAGACCCAGTACTTC. Translated, it gives CASSLLAAKETQYF.

This chain joins TRBV3-1 (or the pseudogene TRBV3-2) and TRBJ1-4, with 9 positions matching TRBD1. CDR3 length equals 15 residues. Per germline, CDR1 LGHDT and CDR2 YNNKEL (reference sequence). The junction had 6 bases not matched to a gene; V was cut back by 2 bases and J by 8 bases. In DNA form, the CDR3 reads TGTGCCAGCAGCCAACTCGGGACAGGGATGGAAAAACTGTTTTTT. Translation: CASSQLGTGMEKLFF.